This T cell receptor (beta chain) was captured in a study of T-cell memory formation after mild COVID-19. Only a few counts were recorded for this clonotype. The antigen is not known. The study, taken as a whole, reports: Some SARS-CoV-2-responding clones were already detected in memory before infection.

There are 13 residues in the CDR3. The germline V gene has CDR1 DFQATT and CDR2 SNEGSKA (reference sequence). After removal of 5 bases from V and 6 bases from J, the junction contained 6 bases not matched to a gene. TCRdb re-called the 5' RACE reads through MiXCR, storing one row per CDR3 protein. The table has some 330,000 distinct CDR3 sequences, about 21% seen once. Sequenced: PBMCs or a T cell subset sorted from them (not recorded which). The V and J genes are TRBV20-1 and TRBJ1-5, with TRBD1 matching 8 bases. The clonotype comes from an adult woman who had mild COVID-19 (a few samples of this study predate the infection). Cell type and time point are not known. The CDR3 DNA reads TGCAGTGCTCACGGACAGGGAACTCAGCCCCAGCATTTT. Its translation: CSAHGQGTQPQHF.